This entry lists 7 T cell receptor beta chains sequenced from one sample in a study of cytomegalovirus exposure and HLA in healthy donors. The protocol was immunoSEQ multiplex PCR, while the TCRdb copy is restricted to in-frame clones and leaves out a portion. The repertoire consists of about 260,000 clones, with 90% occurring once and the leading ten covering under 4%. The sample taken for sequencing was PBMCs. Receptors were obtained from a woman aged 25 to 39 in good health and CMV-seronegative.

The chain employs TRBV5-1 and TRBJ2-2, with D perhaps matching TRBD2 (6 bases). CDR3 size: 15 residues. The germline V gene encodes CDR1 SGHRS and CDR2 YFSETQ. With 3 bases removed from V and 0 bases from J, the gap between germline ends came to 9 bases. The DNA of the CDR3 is TGCGCCAGCAGCTATAGCGGACCGAACACCGGGGAGCTGTTTTTT. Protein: CASSYSGPNTGELFF.

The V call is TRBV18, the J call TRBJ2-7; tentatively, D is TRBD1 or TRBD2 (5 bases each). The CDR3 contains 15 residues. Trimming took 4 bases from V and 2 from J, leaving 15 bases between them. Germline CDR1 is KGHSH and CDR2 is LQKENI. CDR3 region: CASSQKGPPTYEQYF. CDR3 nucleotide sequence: TGTGCCAGCTCACAAAAGGGACCGCCCACCTACGAGCAGTACTTC.

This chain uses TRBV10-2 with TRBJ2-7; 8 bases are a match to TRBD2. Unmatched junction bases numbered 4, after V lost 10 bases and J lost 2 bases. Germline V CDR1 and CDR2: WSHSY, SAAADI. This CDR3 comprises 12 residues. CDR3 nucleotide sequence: TGCGCCACCTCGGGACTAGCCTACGAGCAGTACTTC. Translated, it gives CATSGLAYEQYF.

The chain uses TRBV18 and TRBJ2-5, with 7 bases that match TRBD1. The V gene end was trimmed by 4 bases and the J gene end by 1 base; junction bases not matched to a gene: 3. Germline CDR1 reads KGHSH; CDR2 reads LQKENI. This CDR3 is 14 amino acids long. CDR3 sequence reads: CASSLGTAQETQYF. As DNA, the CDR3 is TGTGCCAGCTCACTGGGGACAGCCCAAGAGACCCAGTACTTC.

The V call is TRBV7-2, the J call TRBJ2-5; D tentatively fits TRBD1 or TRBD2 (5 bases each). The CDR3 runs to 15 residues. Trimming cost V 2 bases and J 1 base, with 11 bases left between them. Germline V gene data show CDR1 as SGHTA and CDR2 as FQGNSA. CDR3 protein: CASSLTLGVQETQYF. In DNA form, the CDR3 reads TGTGCCAGCAGCTTAACTTTGGGGGTCCAAGAGACCCAGTACTTC.

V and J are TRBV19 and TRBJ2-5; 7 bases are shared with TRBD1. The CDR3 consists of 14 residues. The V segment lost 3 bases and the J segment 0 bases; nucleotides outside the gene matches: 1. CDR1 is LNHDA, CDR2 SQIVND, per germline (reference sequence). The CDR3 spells CASSMGTDQETQYF. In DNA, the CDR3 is TGTGCCAGTAGTATGGGGACAGACCAAGAGACCCAGTACTTC.

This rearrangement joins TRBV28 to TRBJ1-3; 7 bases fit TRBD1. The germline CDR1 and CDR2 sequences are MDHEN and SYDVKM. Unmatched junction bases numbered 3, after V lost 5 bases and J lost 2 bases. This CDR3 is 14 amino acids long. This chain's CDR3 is CASSAGQAGNTIYF. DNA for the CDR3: TGTGCCAGCAGTGCCGGACAGGCTGGAAACACCATATATTTT.